Listed below are T cell receptor beta chains from one sample, sequenced in a study of blood T cells in healthy people across ages. TCRdb reanalysed the 5' RACE reads using MiXCR and keeps one entry per CDR3 protein. The sample includes 1 million to 1.2 million distinct CDR3 sequences, about two fifths of them seen just once. Sample: blood. The receptors were gathered from a man aged 18 to 30 in good health. Both conserved end residues are part of each CDR3. The D gene is left open where the match is weak. Where a row states a size, it is once, few, many or the class of an expanded clone; other rows omit it.

D,size,J,V,DNA,CDR3
NA,NA,TRBJ1-5,TRBV3-1,TGTGCCAGCAGCCAAGACGTGCAGGGCGGTCAGCCCCAGCATTTT,CASSQDVQGGQPQHF
TRBD2,few,TRBJ2-1,TRBV2,TGTGCCAGCGCAAGCGGGATTAACAATGAGCAGTTCTTC,CASASGINNEQFF
NA,NA,TRBJ1-1,TRBV27,TGTGCCAGCAGCATCACTCCGGGCACTGAAGCTTTCTTT,CASSITPGTEAFF
NA,NA,TRBJ2-6,TRBV6-2/TRBV6-3,TGTGCCAGCAGAAAATCTGGGGCCAACGTCCTGACTTTC,CASRKSGANVLTF
NA,NA,TRBJ1-4,TRBV20-1,TGCAGTGCTAGCAGGGGCTCGGGAAATGAAAAACTGTTTTTT,CSASRGSGNEKLFF
NA,few,TRBJ2-6,TRBV28,TGTGCCAGCAGTTTATACCCTGGGGCCAACGTCCTGACTTTC,CASSLYPGANVLTF
NA,NA,TRBJ2-4,TRBV5-1,TGCGCCAGCAGCTTGGGGGGACAAATCGACATTCAGTACTTC,CASSLGGQIDIQYF
NA,few,TRBJ1-1,TRBV29-1,TGCAGCGGGGATCCGGACAGACTTAACACTGAAGCTTTCTTT,CSGDPDRLNTEAFF
NA,few,TRBJ1-2,TRBV29-1,TGCAGCGTGGAGCTACCGACGGCGCCAGATGGCTACACCTTC,CSVELPTAPDGYTF
NA,NA,TRBJ1-2,TRBV5-4,TGTGCCAGCAGCTTGGATCGAGTCAGCTATGGCTACACCTTC,CASSLDRVSYGYTF
TRBD2,few,TRBJ2-5,TRBV20-1,TGCAGTGCTAGAGTGGGGAGACTAGCGGGTCCGACCTACCTCCAAGAGACCCAGTACTTC,CSARVGRLAGPTYLQETQYF